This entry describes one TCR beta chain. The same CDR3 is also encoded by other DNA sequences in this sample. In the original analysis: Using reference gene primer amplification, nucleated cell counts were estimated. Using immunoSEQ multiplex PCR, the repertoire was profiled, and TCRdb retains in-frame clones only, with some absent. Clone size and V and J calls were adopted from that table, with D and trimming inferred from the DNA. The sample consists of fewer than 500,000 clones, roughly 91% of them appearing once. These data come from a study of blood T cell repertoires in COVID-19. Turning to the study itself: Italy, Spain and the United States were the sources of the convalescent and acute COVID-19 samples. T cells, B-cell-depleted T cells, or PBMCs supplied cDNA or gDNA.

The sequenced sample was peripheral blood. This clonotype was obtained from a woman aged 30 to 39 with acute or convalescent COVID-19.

As DNA, the CDR3 is TGTGCCATCAGTACAGGGTCTGGAAACACCATATATTTT. The encoded protein is CAISTGSGNTIYF. This chain links TRBV10-3 with TRBJ1-3, with D perhaps matching TRBD1 (6 bases). Germline loops: CDR1 ENHRY, CDR2 SYGVKD. The CDR3 sequence is 13 residues long. The V end was cut by 5 bases, the J end by 1 base, with 6 bases between.